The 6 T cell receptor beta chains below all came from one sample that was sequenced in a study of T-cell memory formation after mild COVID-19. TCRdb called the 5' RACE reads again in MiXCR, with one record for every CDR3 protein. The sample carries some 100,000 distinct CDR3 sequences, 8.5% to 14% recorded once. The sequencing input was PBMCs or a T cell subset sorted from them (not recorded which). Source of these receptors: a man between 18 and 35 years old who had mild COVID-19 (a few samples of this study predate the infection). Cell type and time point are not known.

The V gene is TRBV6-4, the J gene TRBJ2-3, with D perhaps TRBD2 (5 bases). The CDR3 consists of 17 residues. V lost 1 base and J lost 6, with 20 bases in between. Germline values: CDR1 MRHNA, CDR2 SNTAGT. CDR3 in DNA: TGTGCCAGCAGTGACTGCCACCCCTTTGGGTGGGAGGATACGCAGTATTTT. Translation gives CASSDCHPFGWEDTQYF.

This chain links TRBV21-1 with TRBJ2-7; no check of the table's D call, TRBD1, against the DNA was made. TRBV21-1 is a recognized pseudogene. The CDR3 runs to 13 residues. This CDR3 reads CASSPPGPYEQYF. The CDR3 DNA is TGTGCCAGCAGCCCCCCCGGACCCTACGAGCAGTACTTC.

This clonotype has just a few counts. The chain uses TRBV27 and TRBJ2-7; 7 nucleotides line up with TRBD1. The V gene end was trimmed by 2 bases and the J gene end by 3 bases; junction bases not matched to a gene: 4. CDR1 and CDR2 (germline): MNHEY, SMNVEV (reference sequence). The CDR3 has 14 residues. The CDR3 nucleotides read TGTGCCAGCAGTTTAGGGACAGCTTTCTACGAGCAGTACTTC. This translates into CASSLGTAFYEQYF.

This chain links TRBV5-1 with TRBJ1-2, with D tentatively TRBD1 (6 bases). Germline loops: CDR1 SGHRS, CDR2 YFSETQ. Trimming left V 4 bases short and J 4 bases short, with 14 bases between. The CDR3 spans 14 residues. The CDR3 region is CASSSSTGGYGYTF. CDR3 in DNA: TGCGCCAGCAGCAGTTCGACAGGAGGCTATGGCTACACCTTC.

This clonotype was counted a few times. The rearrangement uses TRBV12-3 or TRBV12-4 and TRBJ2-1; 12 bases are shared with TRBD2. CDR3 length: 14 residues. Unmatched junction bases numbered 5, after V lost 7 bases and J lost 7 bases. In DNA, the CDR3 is TGTGCCAGCACCCAGACTAGCGGGGGTAATGAGCAGTTCTTC. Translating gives CASTQTSGGNEQFF.

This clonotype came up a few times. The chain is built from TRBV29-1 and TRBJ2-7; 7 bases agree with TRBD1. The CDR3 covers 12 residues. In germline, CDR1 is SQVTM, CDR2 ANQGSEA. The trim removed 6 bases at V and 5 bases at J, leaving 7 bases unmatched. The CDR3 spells CSVVLQGNEQYV. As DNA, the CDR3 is TGCAGCGTCGTCTTACAGGGGAACGAGCAGTACGTC.